This T cell receptor (beta chain) derives from a study of cytomegalovirus exposure and HLA in healthy donors. To note about this clone: The junction and the germline gene differ at one end; a read error may be behind it.

Germline CDR1 reads LNHDA; CDR2 reads SQIVND (reference sequence). This CDR3 is 16 amino acids long. Profiling relied on immunoSEQ multiplex PCR, and the TCRdb table lists in-frame clones only, not all of them. The sample lists about 300,000 clones, roughly 90% occurring once. Specimen: PBMCs. This sequence originates from a young woman in good health and CMV-seronegative. The chain couples TRBV19 to TRBJ2-6; D ambiguous. The CDR3 DNA reads as TGCGCCTCGGAGCTCCGACCAGCCTCTGGGGCCAACGTCCTGACTTTC. Protein product: CASELRPASGANVLTF.